Following are 6 T cell receptor beta chains from one sample sequenced in a study of blood T cell repertoires in COVID-19 (dated by TCRdb to 2020 to 2021). Receptors were amplified or captured by the immunoSEQ multiplex PCR assay. This immuneACCESS table, as held by TCRdb, lists in-frame sequences with V and J called but not all clones. Of the missing ones, under half trace to an unresolved V gene in checked studies; the others have no known cause. For this sample there are roughly 200,000 clones; about 85% appear just once. The top ten hold 2.9% of the sample. The sequencing sample was made of peripheral blood. The receptors derive from a woman aged 30 to 39 with active or convalescent COVID-19.

V gene TRBV4-1 combines with J gene TRBJ2-3; 13 bases line up with TRBD2. CDR3 size: 17 residues. V was clipped by 4 bases and J by 2 bases; unmatched bases: 6. CDR1 is MGHRA and CDR2 is YSYEKL in the germline V gene. The CDR3: CASSPGTSGVNTDTQYF. CDR3 coding DNA: TGCGCCAGCAGCCCGGGGACTAGCGGGGTTAACACAGATACGCAGTATTTT.

The V call is TRBV5-4, the J call TRBJ2-1, with TRBD1 identical over 7 bases. V shed 5 bases, J shed 7 bases, and the junction held 9 bases outside the gene matches. This CDR3 region has 14 residues. Germline V gene lookup returns CDR1 SGHNT and CDR2 YYREEE (reference sequence). Here the CDR3 reads CASRKQGIVNEQFF. CDR3 bases: TGTGCCAGCAGGAAACAGGGGATAGTAAATGAGCAGTTCTTC.

The chain carries TRBV4-1 and TRBJ2-2, with D unresolved. V lost 3 bases and J 2 bases, leaving 4 bases between the germline ends. The V gene's germline CDR1 is MGHRA and CDR2 YSYEKL. This CDR3 has 13 amino acids. CDR3 sequence reads: CASSQSNTGELFF. As DNA, the CDR3 is TGCGCCAGCAGCCAGTCTAACACCGGGGAGCTGTTTTTT.

The V call is TRBV6-5, the J call TRBJ2-3; no definite D call. The V gene lost 2 bases and the J gene lost 6 bases, with 9 bases spanning the gap. From germline, CDR1 is MNHEY and CDR2 SVGAGI. The CDR3 contains 13 residues. The CDR3 loop is CASSYKRWDTQYF. The CDR3 bases are TGTGCCAGCAGTTACAAGAGATGGGATACGCAGTATTTT.

V and J are TRBV27 and TRBJ1-1, with D hard to call. Germline V gene lookup returns CDR1 MNHEY and CDR2 SMNVEV (reference sequence). The CDR3 extends over 14 amino acids. V gave up 3 bases and J gave up 0 bases, with 8 bases separating them. CDR3 nucleotides: TGTGCCAGCAGTTTTGCGGGAATGAACACTGAAGCTTTCTTT. Its translation: CASSFAGMNTEAFF.

The table lists this clone with a count of one. This chain uses TRBV18 with TRBJ2-3; 11 nucleotides agree with TRBD2. V was pared by 3 bases and J by 5 bases, with 7 bases of the junction left unmatched. CDR3 length equals 16 residues. Germline V gene lookup returns CDR1 KGHSH and CDR2 LQKENI. The CDR3 sequence: CASSPFGLAGGDTQYF. DNA for the CDR3: TGTGCCAGCTCACCCTTCGGCCTAGCGGGAGGAGATACGCAGTATTTT.